This TCR beta chain is drawn from a study of blood T cells in healthy people across ages. Using a J-beta primer mix together with a sample-barcoded 5' primer, a second PCR was run for roughly 6 to 11 cycles. TCRdb re-analysed the 5' RACE reads in MiXCR, keeping a single row per CDR3 protein. In the table there are hundreds of thousands of distinct CDR3 sequences, more than 20% of which are singletons. Germline trimming cut 7 bases from V and 8 bases from J; bases unmatched to any gene: 12. CDR1 SGHKS and CDR2 YYEKEE come from the germline V gene (reference sequence). The CDR3 runs to 15 residues. This clonotype was observed a few times. The antigen remains unidentified. Whole-study findings and limits: Unsorted PBMCs ruled out conclusive naive versus antigen-experienced comparison. The study lacked donor CMV status, which possibly confounded expanded clonotype changes. Roughly linear declines in TCR beta diversity per million T cells occurred with age.

Donors were systemically healthy Caucasian individuals from Russia aged about 6 to 95 years. The rearrangement uses TRBV5-5 and TRBJ2-1; 10 bases are shared with TRBD2. The receptor was derived from a man aged 70-80 years in good health. The specimen was blood. The CDR3 DNA sequence: TGTGCCAGCTCGGTAGGGCTAGCGGGAGCTTATGAGCAGTTCTTC. Its translation: CASSVGLAGAYEQFF.